The T cell receptor beta chain under discussion was sequenced for a study of T cell responses to AZD1222 COVID-19 vaccine. Findings of the study overall: Only five to seven AZD1222 recipients were seropositive at baseline. Clonal diversity was possibly underestimated; the donors were predominantly white British and more often female.

The CDR3 is made up of 16 amino acids. CDR1 and CDR2 from the germline V gene are MDHEN and SYDVKM. V was pared by 7 bases and J by 4 bases, with 15 bases of the junction left unmatched. Assay: immunoSEQ multiplex PCR; the TCRdb copy retains only in-frame clones and omits some. In the table there are about 140,000 clones, more than 90% of which are singletons. Comments on this clone: What it binds is unknown.

The sequencing here drew on peripheral blood, taken on day 0 of AZD1222 vaccination. This receptor was obtained from an adult in good health. V usage is TRBV28 and J usage is TRBJ1-1, with 7 nucleotides matching TRBD1. In DNA, the CDR3 is TGTGCCAGCAACATTCCCAGGGGGGTTGGTGGCACTGAAGCTTTCTTT. Translation gives CASNIPRGVGGTEAFF.